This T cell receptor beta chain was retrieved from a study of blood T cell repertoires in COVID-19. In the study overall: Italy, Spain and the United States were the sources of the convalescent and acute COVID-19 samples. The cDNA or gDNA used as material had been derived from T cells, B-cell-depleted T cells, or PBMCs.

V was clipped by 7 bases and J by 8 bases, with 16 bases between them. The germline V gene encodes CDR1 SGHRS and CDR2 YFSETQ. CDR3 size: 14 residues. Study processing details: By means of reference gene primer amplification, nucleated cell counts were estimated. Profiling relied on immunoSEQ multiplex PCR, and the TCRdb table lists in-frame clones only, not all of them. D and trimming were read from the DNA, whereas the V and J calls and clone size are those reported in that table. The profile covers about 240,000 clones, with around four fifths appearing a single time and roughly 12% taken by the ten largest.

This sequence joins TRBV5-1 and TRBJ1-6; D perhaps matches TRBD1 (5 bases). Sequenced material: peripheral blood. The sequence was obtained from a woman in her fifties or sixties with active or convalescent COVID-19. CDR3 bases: TGCGCCAGCTACGATGGAGGGGTCCATTCACCCCTCCACTTT. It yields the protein CASYDGGVHSPLHF.